In this sample, the clone carrying this T cell receptor beta chain turned up a few times. The data were taken from a study of cytomegalovirus exposure and HLA in healthy donors. Amplification used 60 Vbeta primers and 13 Jbeta primers. Generated by immunoSEQ multiplex PCR, the TCRdb table keeps only in-frame clones and is missing some. The repertoire holds 150,000 to 250,000 clones, with approximately 78% as singletons. Sequenced sample: PBMCs. The receptor's source is a woman between 50 and 59 years old in good health and CMV-seropositive.

Here the CDR3 DNA reads TGTGCCAGCAGTGAAGAGAGTCGGGGGACAGGGGGGAGAGATACGCAGTATTTT. Its protein product is CASSEESRGTGGRDTQYF. This chain joins TRBV6-1 and TRBJ2-3; 11 bases match TRBD1. The CDR3 length is 18 residues. V lost 1 base, J lost 5 bases, and 11 bases stayed unmatched. Germline-derived CDR1 and CDR2 are MNHNS and SASEGT.